One and the same sample provided the 27 T cell receptor beta chains below, sequenced in a study of Ad26.COV2.S vaccination and SARS-CoV-2 variants. Treatment of the sample: roughly 19 received Ad26.COV2.S at low or high dose, single or two shots; 5 received placebo; per-sample allocation not given. Sampling happened 63 days after the first vaccine or placebo injection. TCRdb's table, derived via immunoSEQ multiplex PCR, lists solely in-frame clones and lacks some. This sample carries more than 400,000 clones, 90% of them seen once, and the ten largest clones take 4.3%. The specimen was peripheral blood, collected in a trial of Ad26.COV2.S vaccine versus placebo. The source of these receptors is a person between 18 and 65 years old who received the Ad26.COV2.S COVID-19 vaccine or a placebo.

The chain combines TRBV6-2 or TRBV6-3 with TRBJ1-4; D gene unclear. CDR3 length equals 16 residues. Trimming shortened V by 4 bases and J by 10 bases, and 22 bases separated the two germline ends. The germline gives CDR1 MNHEY, CDR2 SVGEGT. This CDR3 is CASSSREQLGSRKLFF. CDR3 DNA: TGTGCCAGCAGTTCCCGGGAACAGTTGGGTTCGAGAAAACTGTTTTTT.

The chain uses TRBV19 and TRBJ1-5, with TRBD1 matching 7 bases. Trimming removed 5 bases from V and 9 bases from J; junction bases left unmatched: 7. This CDR3 is built from 13 residues. Looked up from germline, CDR1 is LNHDA and CDR2 is SQIVND (reference sequence). DNA of the CDR3: TGTGCCAGTAGTCTCAGGGGGATGGGGCCCCAGCATTTT. Its translation: CASSLRGMGPQHF.

This rearrangement joins TRBV10-3 to TRBJ2-1; 9 bases are a match to TRBD1. The V segment lost 0 bases and the J segment 8 bases; nucleotides outside the gene matches: 2. The length of the CDR3 is 14 residues. Germline V gene sequence: CDR1 ENHRY, CDR2 SYGVKD. CDR3 residues: CAISESTGGYEQFF. The CDR3 coding sequence is TGTGCCATCAGTGAGTCTACAGGGGGCTATGAGCAGTTCTTC.

The V gene is TRBV7-2, the J gene TRBJ2-2; tentative D call: TRBD1 (5 bases). Trimming removed 0 bases from V and 6 bases from J, with 8 bases in between. Germline assignment: CDR1 SGHTA and CDR2 FQGNSA. The CDR3 extends over 14 amino acids. CDR3 residues: CASSLAQGSGELFF. The CDR3 region has the DNA TGTGCCAGCAGCTTAGCCCAGGGTTCCGGGGAGCTGTTTTTT.

This rearrangement joins TRBV20-1 to TRBJ1-2; possible D gene TRBD1, 6 bases. Germline lookup yields CDR1 DFQATT and CDR2 SNEGSKA (reference sequence). Trimming removed 3 bases at V and 7 bases at J, with 12 bases between. The length of the CDR3 is 12 residues. Written as DNA, the CDR3 is TGCAGTGCTAGTTTTGGGGGCTCTGGCTACACCTTC. It is translated as CSASFGGSGYTF.

The rearrangement links TRBV5-1 to TRBJ2-7; 11 bases align to TRBD2. Germline V gene sequence: CDR1 SGHRS, CDR2 YFSETQ. CDR3 length: 15 amino acids. The ends lost 3 bases at V and 0 bases at J; junction bases unmatched: 2. The CDR3 bases are TGCGCCAGCAGCTACGGACTAGCGGGCTCCTACGAGCAGTACTTC. Translated, it gives CASSYGLAGSYEQYF.

The V call is TRBV5-6, the J call TRBJ1-2, with 7 bases lining up with TRBD1. J was trimmed by 6 bases and V by 4 bases; bases with no gene match: 6. This CDR3 is built from 13 residues. Per the germline V gene, CDR1 is SGHDT and CDR2 is YYEEEE. Written as DNA, the CDR3 is TGTGCCAGCAGCGCCGGGACAGTTCATGGCTACACCTTC. This sequence encodes CASSAGTVHGYTF. The variable domain in full, completed from reference TRBV5-6 and TRBJ1-2, reads DAGVTQSPTHLIKTRGQQVTLRCSPKSGHDTVSWYQQALGQGPQFIFQYYEEEERQRGNFPDRFSGHQFPNYSSELNVNALLLGDSALYLCASSAGTVHGYTFGSGTRLTVV.

The chain links TRBV3-1 (or the pseudogene TRBV3-2) to TRBJ2-1; D might be TRBD2 (5 bases). This CDR3 has 14 residues. Trimming took off 0 bases at V and 6 bases at J, with 9 bases between the two ends. Per germline, CDR1 LGHDT and CDR2 YNNKEL (reference sequence). In nucleotides, the CDR3 is TGTGCCAGCAGCCAAGACGGGAATAGCAATGAGCAGTTCTTC. Its translation: CASSQDGNSNEQFF.

The chain joins TRBV27 to TRBJ1-1, with D unclear. The length of the CDR3 is 13 residues. V was trimmed by 6 bases and J by 4 bases, leaving 12 bases between them. The germline V gene has CDR1 MNHEY and CDR2 SMNVEV (reference sequence). This CDR3 reads CASSHPGSTEAFF. The DNA for the CDR3 is TGTGCCAGCAGCCACCCAGGATCCACTGAAGCTTTCTTT.

V usage is TRBV28 and J usage is TRBJ2-5, with 8 bases fitting TRBD1. Per germline, CDR1 MDHEN and CDR2 SYDVKM. J lost 5 bases, V lost 3 bases, and 5 bases had no gene match. The CDR3 length is 14 residues. As DNA, the CDR3 is TGTGCCAGCAGTTTTTCAGGGGGCATGGAGACCCAGTACTTC. Protein sequence: CASSFSGGMETQYF.

The chain is built from TRBV29-1 and TRBJ2-3; 10 bases match TRBD2. J lost 2 bases, V lost 4 bases, and 3 bases had no gene match. CDR1 is SQVTM, CDR2 ANQGSEA, per germline. CDR3 size: 14 residues. The CDR3: CSVVLAGVTDTQYF. The CDR3 DNA reads as TGCAGCGTTGTCCTAGCGGGAGTCACAGATACGCAGTATTTT.

J is TRBJ2-3 and V is TRBV24-1; 7 bases are a match to TRBD1. CDR1 and CDR2 from the germline V gene are KGHDR and SFDVKD. The ends lost 5 bases at V and 0 bases at J; junction bases unmatched: 7. CDR3 length: 16 residues. CDR3 amino acids: CATSAYDRVSTDTQYF. The CDR3 DNA sequence: TGTGCCACCAGTGCCTACGACAGGGTTAGCACAGATACGCAGTATTTT.

The gene calls are TRBV7-3 and TRBJ1-1; the D is unclear. This CDR3 has 13 residues. From germline, CDR1 is SGHTA and CDR2 FQGTGA. Between the trimmed V and J ends, which lost 5 bases and 0 bases, there was a span of 7 bases. CDR3: CASSAEMNTEAFF. CDR3 bases: TGTGCCAGCAGCGCTGAGATGAACACTGAAGCTTTCTTT.

The chain has TRBV29-1 and TRBJ2-1, with D perhaps matching TRBD2 (6 bases). Per the germline V gene, CDR1 is SQVTM and CDR2 is ANQGSEA. The V end lost 8 bases, the J end lost 4 bases, and 18 bases lay between the germline ends. CDR3 length: 14 residues. This CDR3 reads CSSLPTGSYNEQFF. CDR3 nucleotides: TGCAGCTCCTTACCGACCGGGAGTTACAATGAGCAGTTCTTC.

The chain is built from TRBV2 and TRBJ2-3, with D perhaps matching TRBD2 (6 bases). V lost 7 bases to trimming and J lost 4 bases, with 15 bases between them. The CDR3 consists of 14 residues. Per germline, CDR1 SNHLY and CDR2 FYNNEI. The CDR3 DNA follows: TGTGCCAGCAAGGGCGGGACGGTTGCAGATACGCAGTATTTT. Translation: CASKGGTVADTQYF.

The CDR3 nucleotides are TGTGCCAGCAGTACTAGGGCCGGCGAGCAGTACTTC. Residues: CASSTRAGEQYF. The chain is built from TRBV12-3 or TRBV12-4 and TRBJ2-7, with D perhaps TRBD2 (5 bases). V gave up 5 bases and J gave up 6 bases, with 11 bases separating them. This CDR3 has 12 amino acids.

With respect to this clone: An end of the junction does not agree with germline; a read error may underlie this. The identical CDR3 is also encoded by other nucleotide sequences in the sample. This chain connects TRBV7-2 to TRBJ1-5; D possibly corresponds to TRBD1 (5 bases). The CDR3 extends over 14 amino acids. Germline CDR1 and CDR2: SGHTA and FQGNSA. Here the CDR3 DNA reads TGTGCCAGCAGCTTCCCAGGGCTCAATCAGCCTCAGCATTTT. Protein product: CASSFPGLNQPQHF.

This chain joins TRBV5-1 and TRBJ1-4, with 9 nucleotides matching TRBD1. The CDR3 length is 14 residues. The V and J ends lost 4 bases and 10 bases, in that order; junction bases with no gene match: 8. Germline V lookup: CDR1 SGHRS, CDR2 YFSETQ. The CDR3 sequence is CASSLGQGVGKLFF. DNA of the CDR3: TGCGCCAGCAGCCTGGGACAGGGCGTCGGAAAACTGTTTTTT.

The V gene is TRBV14, the J gene TRBJ2-7; a weak D match, TRBD1 (6 bases). Trimming pared 5 bases from V and 3 bases from J, leaving 11 bases between. Germline V gives CDR1 SGHDN, CDR2 FVKESK. This CDR3 region has 13 residues. The CDR3 DNA is TGTGCCAGCAGCAAGGGGACACACTACGAGCAGTACTTC. The encoded protein is CASSKGTHYEQYF.

The sample holds one count of this clone. This chain connects TRBV3-1 (or the pseudogene TRBV3-2) to TRBJ2-7; weak D call: TRBD2 (6 bases). CDR1 LGHDT and CDR2 YNNKEL come from the germline V gene (reference sequence). This CDR3 comprises 17 residues. Trimming stripped 3 bases from V and 3 bases from J, with 21 bases between. The CDR3 loop is CASSQGGSGWDIYEQYF. CDR3 in DNA: TGTGCCAGCAGCCAGGGGGGATCGGGATGGGATATCTACGAGCAGTACTTC.

J is TRBJ1-5 and V is TRBV19; D may be TRBD1 (6 bases). Germline CDR1 and CDR2: LNHDA and SQIVND (reference sequence). V lost 4 bases to trimming and J lost 4 bases, with 20 bases between them. The CDR3 extends over 17 amino acids. This CDR3 reads CASSTDYRAPVNQPQHF. The CDR3 bases are TGTGCCAGTAGTACCGATTACAGGGCGCCGGTGAATCAGCCCCAGCATTTT.

The CDR3, as DNA: TGTGCCAGCAGCTTAGGGGTCTGGGGGAGGGCCGAAGAGCAGTACTTC. Translation gives CASSLGVWGRAEEQYF. This chain links TRBV13 with TRBJ2-7; the match to TRBD2 covers 7 bases. The J segment lost 7 bases and the V segment lost 0 bases, leaving 12 bases of the junction unmatched. This CDR3 contains 16 residues. The germline V gene has CDR1 PRHDT and CDR2 FYEKMQ (reference sequence). Full variable domain (outside the CDR3, taken from reference TRBV13 and TRBJ2-7): AAGVIQSPRHLIKEKRETATLKCYPIPRHDTVYWYQQGPGQDPQFLISFYEKMQSDKGSIPDRFSAQQFSDYHSELNMSSLELGDSALYFCASSLGVWGRAEEQYFGPGTRLTVT.

The rearrangement uses TRBV9 and TRBJ2-7; 10 bases line up with TRBD2. This CDR3 has 17 amino acids. CDR1 and CDR2 from the germline V gene are SGDLS and YYNGEE. The J segment lost 2 bases and the V segment lost 0 bases, leaving 8 bases of the junction unmatched. CDR3 coding DNA: TGTGCCAGCAGCGTAGCCCGAGGGACTAGCGAACCCTACGAGCAGTACTTC. This sequence encodes CASSVARGTSEPYEQYF. Using reference TRBV9 and TRBJ2-7 for the parts outside the CDR3, the full variable domain is DSGVTQTPKHLITATGQRVTLRCSPRSGDLSVYWYQQSLDQGLQFLIQYYNGEERAKGNILERFSAQQFPDLHSELNLSSLELGDSALYFCASSVARGTSEPYEQYFGPGTRLTVT.

The rearrangement links TRBV2 to TRBJ2-5; perhaps TRBD1 as D (5 bases). There are 12 residues in the CDR3. The germline V gene has CDR1 SNHLY and CDR2 FYNNEI. The ends were cut back, 7 bases at V and 3 bases at J, with 9 bases in the middle. In DNA, the CDR3 is TGTGCCAGCAAGGGGTGGGAAGAGACCCAGTACTTC. It codes for CASKGWEETQYF.

The rearrangement links TRBV18 to TRBJ2-3, with 14 positions matching TRBD2. CDR1 KGHSH and CDR2 LQKENI come from the germline V gene. Unmatched junction bases numbered 0, after V lost 3 bases and J lost 4 bases. The CDR3 covers 15 residues. The CDR3, as DNA: TGTGCCAGCTCACCGGGACTAGCGGGAGCAGATACGCAGTATTTT. Amino acids: CASSPGLAGADTQYF.

V and J are TRBV6-5 and TRBJ1-2, with 8 bases identical to TRBD1. The CDR3 covers 13 residues. The germline CDR1 and CDR2 sequences are MNHEY and SVGAGI. V shed 7 bases and J 4 bases; nucleotides not matched to a gene: 5. The CDR3 is CASNRGNSYGYTF. The CDR3 DNA reads as TGTGCCAGCAACAGGGGGAATAGCTATGGCTACACCTTC.

Comments on this clone: One end of the junction does not line up with germline, which may come from a read error. The gene calls are TRBV15 and TRBJ2-4, with D maybe TRBD2 (6 bases). CDR3 size: 11 residues. The germline V gene has CDR1 LNHNV and CDR2 YYDKDF (reference sequence). The CDR3 is CATSRDTSPIF. The CDR3 DNA sequence: TGTGCCACCAGCAGGGACACTAGCCCGATCTTC.